The T cell receptor (beta chain) under discussion was sequenced for a study of T cell responses to AZD1222 COVID-19 vaccine. Looked up from germline, CDR1 is SQVTM and CDR2 is ANQGSEA. CDR3 length equals 13 residues. Trimming took 7 bases from V and 2 from J; bases not matched to a gene: 4. The method was immunoSEQ multiplex PCR; TCRdb's version includes in-frame clones alone and lacks a portion of them. This table has roughly 110,000 clones, around nine tenths appearing once. The chain combines TRBV29-1 with TRBJ2-7, with 11 bases fitting TRBD1. The sample in question was peripheral blood, obtained 28 days after the second AZD1222 dose. The receptor comes from an adult who received the AZD1222 COVID-19 vaccine. CDR3 DNA: TGCAGCGCATCGGGACAGGGGGCCTACGAGCAGTACTTC. It codes for CSASGQGAYEQYF.